Each of the 18 T cell receptor beta chains below was sequenced from the same sample in a study of T-cell reconstitution after alpha-beta-depleted transplantation in children. The authors prepared the TCRbeta library with unique molecular identifiers. TCRdb re-called the PCR reads through MiXCR, storing one row per CDR3 protein. The sample records approximately 640,000 distinct CDR3 sequences, 16% being singletons. The input for sequencing was PBMCs from the stem cell graft donor, taken from the stem cell graft. Receptors originate from a human donor who donated a stem cell graft to a child with acute myeloid leukemia.

This clonotype has ten or more counts. The rearrangement joins TRBV29-1 to TRBJ2-2, with 9 bases aligning to TRBD2. Germline CDR1 SQVTM, CDR2 ANQGSEA. J gave up 5 bases and V 0 bases, and 7 bases lay outside the gene matches. The CDR3 is 16 residues long. CDR3 in DNA: TGCAGCGTTGAAGAATTCGCGGGGGGGCGAACCGGGGAGCTGTTTTTT. It is translated as CSVEEFAGGRTGELFF.

This clonotype has a count of ten or more. The rearrangement uses TRBV7-2 and TRBJ2-1, with unresolved D. The CDR3 totals 11 residues. CDR1 is SGHTA and CDR2 is FQGNSA in the germline V gene. With 8 bases removed from V and 1 base from J, the gap between germline ends came to 3 bases. DNA for the CDR3: TGTGCCAGCGTTTCCTACAATGAGCAGTTCTTC. Its translation is CASVSYNEQFF.

The rearrangement joins TRBV3-1 to TRBJ2-3, with 11 bases matching TRBD2. This CDR3 is built from 16 residues. The germline V gene has CDR1 LGHDT and CDR2 YNNKEL (reference sequence). J lost 4 bases, V lost 3 bases, and 6 bases had no gene match. In DNA, the CDR3 is TGTGCCAGCAGCCAGAGACTAGCGGGATACGCAGATACGCAGTATTTT. Its translation: CASSQRLAGYADTQYF.

At least ten counts were recorded for this clonotype. J is TRBJ2-3 and V is TRBV29-1; TRBD1 matches 8 bases. The CDR3 totals 14 residues. Trimming cost V 3 bases and J 3 bases; bases outside gene matches: 5. CDR1 SQVTM and CDR2 ANQGSEA come from the germline V gene. The CDR3 coding sequence is TGCAGCGTTGACCAGACAGGGGCAACAGATACGCAGTATTTT. Encoded protein: CSVDQTGATDTQYF.

In this sample, this clonotype turned up many times. This chain uses TRBV9 with TRBJ2-7; D perhaps matches TRBD1 (6 bases). Trimming removed 2 bases at V and 0 bases at J, with 9 bases between. Looked up from germline, CDR1 is SGDLS and CDR2 is YYNGEE. The CDR3 runs to 14 residues. For the CDR3, the DNA is TGTGCCAGCAGCGTCACAGGGAGCTCCTACGAGCAGTACTTC. The encoded protein is CASSVTGSSYEQYF.

This clonotype was found many times. V is TRBV7-2 and J is TRBJ2-1; a possible D gene is TRBD2 (6 bases). With 1 base removed from V and 10 bases from J, the gap between germline ends came to 11 bases. Germline assignment: CDR1 SGHTA and CDR2 FQGNSA. The CDR3 runs to 13 residues. CDR3 coding DNA: TGTGCCAGCAGCTTAGGGGGTGGAGGGGAGCAGTTCTTC. It is translated as CASSLGGGGEQFF.

This clonotype has just one count. The chain has TRBV11-2 and TRBJ2-2, with D possibly TRBD1 on 6 matching bases. Germline V CDR1 and CDR2: SGHAT, FQNNGV. The CDR3 is made up of 15 amino acids. The V gene lost 7 bases and the J gene lost 9 bases, with 21 bases spanning the gap. CDR3 nucleotide sequence: TGTGCCAGCACTGCCCCGGCAGGGGCGCGAAGGGAGCTGTTTTTT. Amino acid sequence: CASTAPAGARRELFF.

This clonotype showed up many times. For the CDR3, the DNA is TGTGCCAGCAGCTTAGAGGGAAGGGACTATGGCTACACCTTC. Translating it yields CASSLEGRDYGYTF. The chain recombines TRBV7-2 with TRBJ1-2; D unresolved. Trimming removed 1 base at V and 3 bases at J, with 9 bases between. Germline CDR1 and CDR2: SGHTA and FQGNSA. The length of the CDR3 is 14 residues.

The J gene is TRBJ2-3, the V gene TRBV4-1, with 13 positions matching TRBD2. Germline V gene data show CDR1 as MGHRA and CDR2 as YSYEKL. The CDR3 runs 17 residues. J was trimmed by 5 bases and V by 1 base; bases with no gene match: 6. The CDR3 protein is CASSQAPGLAGRDTQYF. CDR3 coding DNA: TGCGCCAGCAGCCAAGCTCCGGGACTAGCGGGGAGAGATACGCAGTATTTT.

This clonotype was detected a few times. The gene calls are TRBV28 and TRBJ2-5; 7 positions agree with TRBD1. This CDR3 region has 14 residues. Germline CDR1 is MDHEN and CDR2 is SYDVKM. Trimming cost V 5 bases and J 5 bases; bases outside gene matches: 8. CDR3 protein: CASSGVPTGETQYF. CDR3 sequence (DNA): TGTGCCAGCAGTGGGGTACCGACAGGGGAGACCCAGTACTTC.

In its sample, this clonotype was seen many times. The chain couples TRBV20-1 to TRBJ1-5, with D unclear. V dropped 0 bases and J dropped 1 base, with 13 bases sitting between them. This CDR3 contains 16 residues. CDR1 and CDR2 from the germline V gene are DFQATT and SNEGSKA (reference sequence). The CDR3 reads CSAREVGRESNQPQHF. In DNA, the CDR3 is TGCAGTGCTAGAGAGGTGGGCAGAGAGAGCAATCAGCCCCAGCATTTT.

This clonotype showed up many times. The CDR3 nucleotides read TGCAGCGTTGATGACAGGGGTTCCTACAATGAGCAGTTCTTC. It translates to CSVDDRGSYNEQFF. J is TRBJ2-1 and V is TRBV29-1, with 8 bases aligning to TRBD1. CDR1 and CDR2 (germline): SQVTM, ANQGSEA. CDR3 length: 14 amino acids. V lost 3 bases, J lost 1 base, and 2 bases stayed unmatched.

V and J are TRBV7-6 and TRBJ1-3; no definite D call. The V end lost 5 bases, the J end lost 7 bases, and 9 bases lay between the germline ends. This CDR3 comprises 12 residues. The V gene's germline CDR1 is SGHVS and CDR2 FNYEAQ. The DNA of the CDR3 is TGTGCCAGCAGCCACGGACTGAACACCATATATTTT. This gives the protein CASSHGLNTIYF.

This clonotype has at least ten counts. V usage is TRBV29-1 and J usage is TRBJ1-2; perhaps TRBD1 as D (6 bases). Germline CDR1 and CDR2: SQVTM and ANQGSEA. V lost 6 bases, J lost 6 bases, and 17 bases lay in between. The CDR3 extends over 13 amino acids. CDR3 residues: CSVYTGPGNGYTF. Written as DNA, the CDR3 is TGCAGCGTCTACACAGGGCCGGGAAATGGCTACACCTTC.

In its sample, this clonotype was seen a few times. J is TRBJ1-2 and V is TRBV12-3 or TRBV12-4; D gene ambiguous. The V gene lost 3 bases and the J gene lost 0 bases, with 11 bases spanning the gap. The CDR3 extends over 15 amino acids. The CDR3 reads CASSLNSRANYGYTF. Written as DNA, the CDR3 is TGTGCCAGCAGTTTGAACAGTCGAGCTAACTATGGCTACACCTTC.

This clonotype was counted at least ten times. The chain couples TRBV20-1 to TRBJ2-3, with a weak D call TRBD2 (5 bases). The CDR3 has 15 amino acids. Trimming removed 0 bases from V and 1 base from J, with 11 bases in between. Germline V lookup: CDR1 DFQATT, CDR2 SNEGSKA (reference sequence). The DNA of the CDR3 is TGCAGTGCTAGAGATCCCGCTAGCCGCACAGATACGCAGTATTTT. Translating gives CSARDPASRTDTQYF.

This clonotype was seen a few times. The gene calls are TRBV12-3 or TRBV12-4 and TRBJ1-6, with 8 bases that match TRBD1. V lost 6 bases to trimming and J lost 7 bases; unmatched junction nucleotides: 5. CDR3 length: 14 residues. Written as DNA, the CDR3 is TGTGCCAGCAGAAAGACAGGGGACAATTCACCCCTCCACTTT. This translates into CASRKTGDNSPLHF.

The chain joins TRBV25-1 to TRBJ1-2; tentative D call: TRBD1 (5 bases). V dropped 1 base and J dropped 8 bases, with 17 bases sitting between them. CDR3 size: 15 residues. The germline V gene has CDR1 MGHDK and CDR2 SYGVNS. CDR3 sequence (DNA): TGTGCCAGCAGTGAATCCAGGAATTCCGCAGGGGGCTACACCTTC. This sequence encodes CASSESRNSAGGYTF.